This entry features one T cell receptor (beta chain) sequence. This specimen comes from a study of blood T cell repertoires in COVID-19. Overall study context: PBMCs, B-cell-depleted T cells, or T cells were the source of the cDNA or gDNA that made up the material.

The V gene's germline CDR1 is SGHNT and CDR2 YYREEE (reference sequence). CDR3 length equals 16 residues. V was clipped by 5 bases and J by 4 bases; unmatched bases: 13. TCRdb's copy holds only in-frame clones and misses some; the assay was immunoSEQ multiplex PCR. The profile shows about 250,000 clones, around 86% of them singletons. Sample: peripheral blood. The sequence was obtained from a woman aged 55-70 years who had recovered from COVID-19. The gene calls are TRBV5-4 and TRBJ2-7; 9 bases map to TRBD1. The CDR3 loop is CASRRDLRTGEYEQYF. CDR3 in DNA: TGTGCCAGCAGAAGGGATCTTCGGACAGGGGAGTACGAGCAGTACTTC.